Listed below are T cell receptor beta chains from one sample, sequenced in a study of T cells in tuberculosis. Profiled with immunoSEQ multiplex PCR; TCRdb holds only in-frame clones, not every one. The sample records 30,000 to 35,000 clones, roughly nine tenths being singletons. Sequencing was performed on PBMCs. The source is a donor aged 10-29 years with latent tuberculosis or without tuberculosis infection. Both conserved end residues are part of each CDR3. The order of the fields is J gene, V gene, D gene, clone size, CDR3 DNA, CDR3 protein. D genes are given only for firm matches. Only part of the rows carry a size: once, few, many, or a class if the clone is expanded.

TRBJ2-5 TRBV28 TRBD1 . TGTGCCAGCAGTTTCTCACCGGGACAGCTCCAAGAGACCCAGTACTTC CASSFSPGQLQETQYF
TRBJ1-4 TRBV28 . . TGTGCCAGCAGTTTTCCCCGTAATGAAAAACTGTTTTTT CASSFPRNEKLFF
TRBJ1-3 TRBV9 . . TGTGCCAGCAGCGTAGATCCGAGCTCTGGAAACACCATATATTTT CASSVDPSSGNTIYF
TRBJ1-3 TRBV18 TRBD1 . TGTGCCAGCTCACGGGACAGGGGGATCTCTGGAAACACCATATATTTT CASSRDRGISGNTIYF
TRBJ2-2 TRBV6-4 TRBD2 . TGTGCCAGCAGTGACTCACTAGCGGGAAACACCGGGGAGCTGTTTTTT CASSDSLAGNTGELFF
TRBJ1-2 TRBV30 . few TGTGCGTCGAGCCCGGGAGTCGACTATGGCTACACCTTC CASSPGVDYGYTF
TRBJ1-2 TRBV15 TRBD1 . TGTGCCACCAGCTCCGGGGGGCGACAGGGGGGAAGAGGCTACACCTTC CATSSGGRQGGRGYTF
TRBJ2-7 TRBV5-1 . . TGCGCCAGCAGCTTGGGACCGGACAAGGACTACGAGCAGTACTTC CASSLGPDKDYEQYF
TRBJ2-6 TRBV5-5 . . TGTGCCAGCAGAGAGGGCGCTGGGGCCAACGTCCTGACTTTC CASREGAGANVLTF
TRBJ2-7 TRBV4-1 TRBD1 . TGCGCCAGCAGCCAAGTCTTGGCAGGGGGCTCTTGGGAGCAGTACTTC CASSQVLAGGSWEQYF
TRBJ1-2 TRBV23-1 . once TGCGCCAGCAGTCAATCTAGGGGGGGGTGCACATCCTATGGCTACACCTTC CASSQSRGGCTSYGYTF
TRBJ2-1 TRBV19 . . TGTGCCAGTAGTATAGGGGCCCGCCTGGGGAGTGAGCAGTTCTTC CASSIGARLGSEQFF
TRBJ1-2 TRBV2 . . TGTGCCAGCAGTGAATCTATCTGGGAGGGCTATGGCTACACCTTC CASSESIWEGYGYTF
TRBJ1-1 TRBV7-2 . . TGTGCCAGCAGCTTTTACGAGGAAGCTTTCTTT CASSFYEEAFF
TRBJ1-2 TRBV7-9 TRBD1 once TGTGCCAGCAGCCTCGGACAGGGCGATGGCTACACCTTC CASSLGQGDGYTF
TRBJ2-7 TRBV5-4 . . TGTGCCAGCAGCTTGGAAGGGGGGGCCTACGAGCAGTACTTC CASSLEGGAYEQYF
TRBJ2-7 TRBV27 . . TGTGCCAGCAGTTTGACTAGATCAGGACACGAGCAGTACTTC CASSLTRSGHEQYF
TRBJ2-3 TRBV30 TRBD2 . TGTGCCTGGAGTCCCAAGGGGAGGGGACCAGATACGCAGTATTTT CAWSPKGRGPDTQYF
TRBJ2-7 TRBV7-2 TRBD2 once TGTGCCAGCAGCCAAGCGGGGGGCTTTGAGCAGTACTTC CASSQAGGFEQYF
TRBJ2-7 TRBV15 TRBD2 . TGTGCCACCAGCCCCCCCGGGAGGGACGAGCAGTACTTC CATSPPGRDEQYF
TRBJ2-2 TRBV19 . . TGTGCCAGTAGTCACGGACAGCCCACCGGGGAGCTGTTTTTT CASSHGQPTGELFF
TRBJ2-7 TRBV7-2 . . TGTGCCAGCACCCACCCCGGCTACGAGCAGTACTTC CASTHPGYEQYF
TRBJ1-5 TRBV10-3 TRBD1 . TGTGCCATCAGTCCCGGGACAGGGGGCAAGGGCAATCAGCCCCAGCATTTT CAISPGTGGKGNQPQHF
TRBJ1-3 TRBV9 . . TGTGCCAGCAGCGTAAACGCAGGTCTCTCTGGAAACACCATATATTTT CASSVNAGLSGNTIYF
TRBJ1-5 TRBV27 . . TGTGCCAGCAGATCCTATAGCAATCAGCCCCAGCATTTT CASRSYSNQPQHF
TRBJ2-3 TRBV5-7 TRBD1 . TGTGCCAGCAGCCCGAGGACAGGTGAAACAGATACGCAGTATTTT CASSPRTGETDTQYF
TRBJ1-1 TRBV5-1 . . TGCGCCAGCAGCTTGACGGCCAGGGGTGTTATCTCTGAAGCTTTCTTT CASSLTARGVISEAFF
TRBJ2-1 TRBV23-1 TRBD2 . TGCGCCAGCAGTCCCCCGGGACTACGAGTCTTC CASSPPGLRVF
TRBJ1-5 TRBV10-3 . . TGTGCCATCAGTGAGAAGGGGCAGGGCAATCAGCCCCAGCATTTT CAISEKGQGNQPQHF